Below, 16 T cell receptor beta chains from the same sample are listed, as sequenced in a study of blood T cell repertoires in COVID-19. Produced via immunoSEQ multiplex PCR; TCRdb's table is partial and in-frame only. The table includes about 380,000 clones, approximately 90% detected once. Sequencing was performed on PBMCs or T cells enriched from blood (not recorded which). The receptor set was obtained from a woman aged 18-30 years who had recovered from COVID-19.

This clone was picked up a small number of times. The rearrangement joins TRBV5-1 to TRBJ1-6, with 11 bases matching TRBD1. Germline assignment: CDR1 SGHRS and CDR2 YFSETQ. Trimming cost V 4 bases and J 9 bases; bases outside gene matches: 6. This CDR3 contains 15 residues. As DNA, the CDR3 is TGCGCCAGCAGCGTCACCGGGACAGGGGGTTCACCCCTCCACTTT. Protein sequence: CASSVTGTGGSPLHF.

The chain links TRBV5-1 to TRBJ1-4; 10 nucleotides align to TRBD1. Germline CDR1 and CDR2: SGHRS and YFSETQ. CDR3 length: 15 residues. The V and J ends lost 3 bases and 8 bases, in that order; junction bases with no gene match: 7. For the CDR3, the DNA is TGCGCCAGCAGCTACAAAGGGACAGGGGACGAAAAACTGTTTTTT. Residues: CASSYKGTGDEKLFF.

The genes are TRBV7-2 and TRBJ1-3; perhaps TRBD1 as D (6 bases). Germline CDR1 is SGHTA and CDR2 is FQGNSA. Trimming left V 5 bases short and J 0 bases short, with 11 bases between. CDR3 length: 15 amino acids. The chain's CDR3 is CASSVRGSSGNTIYF. The CDR3 DNA reads as TGTGCCAGCAGCGTCAGGGGATCCTCTGGAAACACCATATATTTT. Based on the CDR3 plus reference TRBV7-2 and TRBJ1-3, the full variable domain is GAGVSQSPSNKVTEKGKDVELRCDPISGHTALYWYRQSLGQGLEFLIYFQGNSAPDKSGLPSDRFSAERTGGSVSTLTIQRTQQEDSAVYLCASSVRGSSGNTIYFGEGSWLTVV.

The gene calls are TRBV2 and TRBJ1-2; no clear D. The germline V gene has CDR1 SNHLY and CDR2 FYNNEI. The CDR3 runs 14 residues. Trimming left V 8 bases short and J 8 bases short, with 21 bases between. DNA for the CDR3: TGTGCCAGCTATCTGACAAGCCCAGTGGAAGGCTACACCTTC. Encoded protein: CASYLTSPVEGYTF.

About this clone: Compared with germline, one end of the junction differs, possibly owing to a read error. The chain couples TRBV28 to TRBJ2-7, with D possibly TRBD1 on 6 matching bases. Germline V gene lookup returns CDR1 MDHEN and CDR2 SYDVKM. There are 13 residues in the CDR3. DNA of the CDR3: TGTGCCGGCAGTTTAAAGGCAGGGGTCGAGCAGTACTTC. The encoded protein is CAGSLKAGVEQYF. The whole variable domain, remainder taken from reference TRBV28 and TRBJ2-7, is DVKVTQSSRYLVKRTGEKVFLECVQDMDHENMFWYRQDPGLGLRLIYFSYDVKMKEKGDIPEGYSVSREKKERFSLILESASTNQTSMYLCAGSLKAGVEQYFGPGTRLTVT.

The chain is built from TRBV2 and TRBJ2-5; D perhaps matches TRBD1 (6 bases). Germline CDR1 and CDR2: SNHLY and FYNNEI. Trimming removed 6 bases at V and 2 bases at J, with 19 bases between. The CDR3 totals 16 residues. The CDR3 region is CASSSAPGATQETQYF. The CDR3 DNA reads as TGTGCCAGCAGCAGTGCCCCAGGGGCTACTCAAGAGACCCAGTACTTC.

The CDR3 region has the DNA TGCGCCAGCAGCCAAGAGTCTTACCAAGAGACCCAGTACTTC. As protein: CASSQESYQETQYF. V and J are TRBV4-1 and TRBJ2-5; D gene uncertain. This CDR3 contains 14 residues. Looked up from germline, CDR1 is MGHRA and CDR2 is YSYEKL. V shed 0 bases and J shed 0 bases, with 5 bases lying between them.

This chain uses TRBV5-4 with TRBJ2-7; 7 bases map to TRBD1. Germline V gene lookup returns CDR1 SGHNT and CDR2 YYREEE (reference sequence). V was clipped by 5 bases and J by 0 bases; unmatched bases: 8. The CDR3 is 15 amino acids. The DNA for the CDR3 is TGTGCCAGCAGTCAGAGACAGGGATCCTCCTACGAGCAGTACTTC. Translated: CASSQRQGSSYEQYF.

V usage is TRBV5-1 and J usage is TRBJ2-7; D is perhaps TRBD1 (6 bases). Between the trimmed V and J ends, which lost 3 bases and 3 bases, there was a span of 16 bases. CDR1 is SGHRS, CDR2 YFSETQ, per germline. The CDR3 extends over 15 amino acids. The CDR3 is CASSSQAGTNYEQYF. CDR3 DNA: TGCGCCAGCAGCTCCCAGGCAGGGACAAACTACGAGCAGTACTTC.

The chain links TRBV11-2 to TRBJ2-1; the D gene is possibly TRBD2 (5 bases). Germline V gene data show CDR1 as SGHAT and CDR2 as FQNNGV. This CDR3 spans 16 amino acids. V lost 6 bases, J lost 0 bases, and 15 bases lay in between. CDR3 bases: TGTGCCAGCAGTGGTATTGACGGGATCTCCTACAATGAGCAGTTCTTC. This sequence encodes CASSGIDGISYNEQFF.

This CDR3 reads CASSLGTGRGYTF. DNA for the CDR3: TGTGCCAGCAGCTTAGGGACAGGGAGAGGCTACACCTTC. The V and J genes are TRBV11-2 and TRBJ1-2, with TRBD1 matching 8 bases. CDR1 and CDR2 from the germline V gene are SGHAT and FQNNGV. This CDR3 has 13 amino acids. V lost 1 base and J lost 8; bases outside the gene matches: 3.

This chain connects TRBV6-4 to TRBJ2-6; D remains ambiguous. The CDR3 runs 14 residues. CDR1 and CDR2 (germline): MRHNA, SNTAGT. V was clipped by 1 base and J by 4 bases, with 5 bases between them. Written as DNA, the CDR3 is TGTGCCAGCAGTGACTATCTGGGGGCCAACGTCCTGACTTTC. This sequence encodes CASSDYLGANVLTF.

The rearrangement joins TRBV10-3 to TRBJ2-3, with D uncertain. V lost 2 bases to trimming and J lost 0 bases, with 9 bases between them. The germline CDR1 and CDR2 sequences are ENHRY and SYGVKD. This CDR3 has 15 amino acids. The CDR3 spells CAISEPTPSTDTQYF. CDR3 nucleotides: TGTGCCATCAGTGAGCCGACACCCAGCACAGATACGCAGTATTTT.

Of note for this clone: In the same sample, other DNA sequences code for this CDR3. The chain links TRBV7-9 to TRBJ2-7, with TRBD1 as a possible D gene (5 bases). Trimming left V 6 bases short and J 2 bases short, with 14 bases between. This CDR3 is 14 amino acids long. From germline, CDR1 is SEHNR and CDR2 FQNEAQ (reference sequence). The CDR3 bases are TGTGCCAGCAGAAACGGAGCAGGGACCTACGAGCAGTACTTC. It yields the protein CASRNGAGTYEQYF.

The chain employs TRBV30 and TRBJ2-7; the match to TRBD1 covers 10 bases. The germline V gene encodes CDR1 GTSNPN and CDR2 SVGIG (reference sequence). With 2 bases clipped from V and 3 bases from J, the junction kept 4 bases outside the gene matches. This CDR3 has 14 residues. The CDR3 loop is CAWSPGTGVYEQYF. DNA for the CDR3: TGTGCCTGGAGTCCCGGGACAGGGGTCTACGAGCAGTACTTC.

This chain links TRBV9 with TRBJ1-2, with D perhaps matching TRBD1 (6 bases). Germline lookup yields CDR1 SGDLS and CDR2 YYNGEE. V was pared by 3 bases and J by 7 bases, with 13 bases between. The CDR3 totals 13 residues. CDR3 region: CASSDREGIGYTF. DNA of the CDR3: TGTGCCAGCAGCGACAGGGAGGGAATTGGCTACACCTTC.